One sample yielded the 27 T cell receptor beta chains listed below, sequenced in a study of T cell clonality in common variable immunodeficiency. The data were produced by immunoSEQ multiplex PCR, yet TCRdb's version contains in-frame clones alone and is incomplete. Altogether 25,000 to 35,000 clones were found in the sample, and no singletons occur. Sample: peripheral blood mononuclear cells. These receptor sequences come from a person aged 18 to 70 in good health.

This clone was detected ten times or more. The read comes to an end 3 residues before the CDR3 does, leaving the germline J gene to fill in the end. This sequence joins TRBV20-1 and TRBJ2-1; 7 bases agree with TRBD1. The CDR3 extends over 14 amino acids. Germline V lookup: CDR1 DFQATT, CDR2 SNEGSKA (reference sequence). The V and J ends lost 6 bases and 3 bases, in that order; junction bases with no gene match: 8. CDR3 DNA, as far as it was read: TGCAGTGCCATATCGGGACAGATCTACAATGAG. Its translation is CSAISGQIYNE. The full CDR3 is CSAISGQIYNEQFF.

In its sample, this clone was seen many times. The CDR3 reads CSALGRTSGTTTFTDTQYF. CDR3 DNA, as far as it was read: TGCAGTGCCCTCGGGCGGACTAGCGGGACGACCACATTCACAGATACG. The V and J genes are TRBV20-1 and TRBJ2-3; 12 nucleotides agree with TRBD2. The read stops 3 residues short of the end of the CDR3; the missing end is completed from the germline J gene. CDR3 size: 19 residues. The germline V gene encodes CDR1 DFQATT and CDR2 SNEGSKA (reference sequence). Losses at the gene ends were 6 bases for V and 2 bases for J; bases not matched to a gene: 18.

This clone appeared many times. The read comes to an end 3 residues before the CDR3 does, leaving the germline J gene to fill in the end. V and J are TRBV2 and TRBJ1-5, with 7 positions matching TRBD1. Germline V gives CDR1 SNHLY, CDR2 FYNNEI. The CDR3 has 17 residues. The V segment lost 8 bases and the J segment 2 bases; nucleotides outside the gene matches: 15. The part of the CDR3 DNA that was read is TGTGCCAGCGCCCTTAAGCAGGGGGTGTGGGGCAATCAGCCC. Translating it yields CASALKQGVWGNQP. The entire CDR3 reads CASALKQGVWGNQPQHF.

Worth noting for this clone: The observed sequence ends 3 residues before the CDR3 terminus, with the missing tail filled in from the germline J gene. The V call is TRBV11-1, the J call TRBJ2-5; D gene unclear. Looked up from germline, CDR1 is SGHAT and CDR2 is FQDESV (reference sequence). Trimming cost V 4 bases and J 7 bases, with 13 bases left between them. The CDR3 has 13 residues. The CDR3 spells CASSSERYSTQYF. Partial CDR3 DNA: TGTGCCAGCAGCTCCGAACGGTATTCGACC.

This clone was counted at least ten times. Read data end 3 residues before the CDR3 end; the end is taken from the germline J gene. The V gene is TRBV5-1, the J gene TRBJ1-4; 8 positions match TRBD1. The junction had 7 bases not matched to a gene; V was cut back by 4 bases and J by 5 bases. Germline assignment: CDR1 SGHRS and CDR2 YFSETQ. This CDR3 contains 15 residues. The CDR3 region is CASSRETGVNEKLFF. CDR3 bases read: TGCGCCAGCAGCAGAGAGACAGGGGTAAATGAAAAA.

This clone was seen at least ten times. The read ends 3 residues early relative to the CDR3; the germline J gene fills the gap. The chain joins TRBV30 to TRBJ1-1, with 10 positions matching TRBD1. The junction had 2 bases not matched to a gene; V was cut back by 2 bases and J by 5 bases. Germline CDR1 GTSNPN, CDR2 SVGIG (reference sequence). This CDR3 spans 13 amino acids. The sequenced part of the CDR3 DNA is TGTGCCTGGAGTAGGACAGGGGGAACTGAA. It yields the protein CAWSRTGGTE. The whole CDR3 reads CAWSRTGGTEAFF.

This clone was seen repeatedly, ten times or more. The CDR3 extends 3 residues past the end of the read, so its final part is completed from the germline J gene. This CDR3 is also generated by other DNA sequences in the sample. The rearrangement uses TRBV18 and TRBJ1-1; no definite D call. CDR1 and CDR2 from the germline V gene are KGHSH and LQKENI. The CDR3 has 13 amino acids. V was cut by 4 bases and J by 4 bases, with 10 bases left in between. The DNA read from the CDR3 is TGTGCCAGCTCACTTAGACAAGGCACTGAA. Protein product: CASSLRQGTE. The full CDR3 protein is CASSLRQGTEAFF.

With regard to this clone: The observed sequence ends 3 residues before the CDR3 terminus, with the missing tail filled in from the germline J gene. The chain links TRBV2 to TRBJ1-1; TRBD1 agrees at 7 bases. This CDR3 region has 13 residues. The V and J ends lost 6 bases and 4 bases, in that order; junction bases with no gene match: 5. Germline V CDR1 and CDR2: SNHLY, FYNNEI. CDR3 bases read: TGTGCCAGCAGGGCCGACAGGGCCACTGAA. It codes for CASRADRATE. The CDR3 in full is CASRADRATEAFF.

Notes on this clone: The read falls 3 residues short of the CDR3 end, and the missing part is taken from the germline J gene. The V call is TRBV7-3, the J call TRBJ1-2; a possible D gene is TRBD1 (5 bases). The germline gives CDR1 SGHTA, CDR2 FQGTGA. CDR3 size: 15 residues. The chain's CDR3 is CASSSALGDYNDYTF. CDR3 DNA, as far as it was read: TGTGCCAGCAGCTCCGCCCTGGGGGACTACAATGAC.

In its sample, this clone was seen many times. Read coverage stops 3 residues before the CDR3 terminus; the germline J gene supplies the remainder. This sequence joins TRBV19 and TRBJ1-6, with 10 bases aligning to TRBD1. Germline lookup yields CDR1 LNHDA and CDR2 SQIVND (reference sequence). Losses at the gene ends were 5 bases for V and 8 bases for J; bases not matched to a gene: 0. This CDR3 comprises 13 residues. The covered CDR3 bases are TGTGCCAGTAGTGGGACAGGGGATTCACCC. Protein: CASSGTGDSP. The CDR3 in its entirety is CASSGTGDSPLHF.

This clone was seen a few times. At one boundary the junction diverges from the germline segment, which might be a read error. The CDR3 is cut off 3 residues early in the read; its end comes from the germline J gene. In the same sample, other DNA sequences code for this CDR3. The V call is TRBV20-1, the J call TRBJ2-3; D perhaps matches TRBD1 (6 bases). The CDR3 runs to 15 residues. CDR1 DFQATT and CDR2 SNEGSKA come from the germline V gene (reference sequence). The CDR3 protein is CSAQLQGRNTDTQYF. The sequenced part of the CDR3 DNA is TGTAGTGCCCAGTTACAGGGACGAAACACAGATACG.

Comment on this clone: The read is 3 residues too short to cover the CDR3 end, so that end is filled in from the germline J gene. The chain links TRBV18 to TRBJ2-2; 13 positions agree with TRBD2. The CDR3 contains 17 residues. From germline, CDR1 is KGHSH and CDR2 LQKENI. The V segment lost 3 bases and the J segment 0 bases; nucleotides outside the gene matches: 1. This CDR3 is CASSPGLAGPNTGELFF. CDR3 DNA, as far as it was read: TGTGCCAGCTCACCGGGACTAGCGGGACCGAACACCGGGGAG. The whole variable domain, remainder taken from reference TRBV18 and TRBJ2-2, is NAGVMQNPRHLVRRRGQEARLRCSPMKGHSHVYWYRQLPEEGLKFMVYLQKENIIDESGMPKERFSAEFPKEGPSILRIQQVVRGDSAAYFCASSPGLAGPNTGELFFGEGSRLTVL.

This clone was seen many times. The CDR3 end lies 3 residues beyond the end of the read and is filled in from the germline J gene. The V call is TRBV5-1, the J call TRBJ2-3, with 8 bases that match TRBD2. Losses at the gene ends were 0 bases for V and 5 bases for J; bases not matched to a gene: 8. The CDR3 spans 16 residues. Germline values: CDR1 SGHRS, CDR2 YFSETQ. The CDR3 loop is CASSLAVSGDGDTQYF. The part of the CDR3 DNA that was read is TGCGCCAGCAGCTTGGCCGTTAGCGGGGATGGAGATACG.

This clone was counted many times. The CDR3 end lies 3 residues beyond the end of the read and is filled in from the germline J gene. This rearrangement joins TRBV12-3 or TRBV12-4 to TRBJ2-7; D might be TRBD1 (6 bases). This CDR3 is built from 13 residues. V lost 6 bases and J 2 bases, leaving 11 bases between the germline ends. The part of the CDR3 DNA that was read is TGTGCCAGCAGCCTGGGACAACCCTACGAG. It specifies CASSLGQPYE. In full, the CDR3 reads CASSLGQPYEQYF.

This clone is medium-sized by share. The observed sequence ends 3 residues before the CDR3 terminus, with the missing tail filled in from the germline J gene. The genes are TRBV20-1 and TRBJ1-5; the D is unclear. Germline V gene sequence: CDR1 DFQATT, CDR2 SNEGSKA (reference sequence). CDR3 size: 13 residues. Deletions cut 5 bases from V and 5 bases from J, with 13 bases between. CDR3 bases read: TGCAGTGCTGTAGAGGGTTCGGATCAGCCC. This codes for CSAVEGSDQP. The whole CDR3 sequence reads CSAVEGSDQPQHF.

This clone was seen ten or more times. The read terminates 3 residues before the CDR3 end, so the remaining end is supplied by the germline J gene. J is TRBJ1-2 and V is TRBV2; D is unresolved. Trimming left V 7 bases short and J 0 bases short, with 15 bases between. The CDR3 runs to 15 residues. Per germline, CDR1 SNHLY and CDR2 FYNNEI. CDR3 DNA (partial): TGTGCCAGCACTCCAGACCGGGGAGCTAACTATGGC. Its protein product is CASTPDRGANYG. The whole CDR3 protein is CASTPDRGANYGYTF.

Regarding this clone: The missing CDR3 end, 3 residues past where the read stops, is filled in from the germline J gene. This chain links TRBV6-1 with TRBJ2-3; TRBD2 matches at 7 bases. With V trimmed by 3 bases and J by 6 bases, 9 bases remained unmatched. CDR3 length equals 15 residues. CDR1 is MNHNS, CDR2 SASEGT, per germline. Partial CDR3 DNA: TGTGCCAGCAGTGACGTGGCGGGACTATCCGATACG. Translated: CASSDVAGLSDT. The whole CDR3 sequence reads CASSDVAGLSDTQYF.

This clone was recorded at least ten times. The CDR3 end lies 3 residues beyond the end of the read and is filled in from the germline J gene. This sequence joins TRBV29-1 and TRBJ1-1; 7 bases line up with TRBD1. Germline V gene data show CDR1 as SQVTM and CDR2 as ANQGSEA. The CDR3 is made up of 14 amino acids. V lost 5 bases to trimming and J lost 6 bases; unmatched junction nucleotides: 12. The CDR3 DNA, read in part, is TGCAGCGTTTCGCAGAGGGGGCCGGGCGCTGAA. Encoded protein: CSVSQRGPGAE. The entire CDR3 reads CSVSQRGPGAEAFF.

This clone occurred many times. Sequencing ends 3 residues short of the CDR3 end; the germline J gene provides the rest. The rearrangement links TRBV2 to TRBJ2-7, with 7 bases lining up with TRBD1. CDR1 is SNHLY and CDR2 is FYNNEI in the germline V gene. The CDR3 runs 14 residues. V gave up 5 bases and J gave up 1 base; unmatched junction bases: 5. CDR3 DNA, as far as it was read: TGTGCCAGCAGTCTCCTACAGGGGTCCTACGAG. Translating gives CASSLLQGSYE. The CDR3, in full, reads CASSLLQGSYEQYF.

There are many counts of this clone. CDR3 sequence: CAWSVGGTAHEKLFF. Partial CDR3 DNA: TGTGCCTGGAGTGTAGGAGGGACAGCCCATGAAAAG. This chain uses TRBV30 with TRBJ2-2; weak D call: TRBD1 (7 bases). The sequenced fragment ends 3 residues before the CDR3 boundary, so the rest is inferred from the germline J gene. The germline gives CDR1 GTSNPN, CDR2 SVGIG (reference sequence). There are 15 residues in the CDR3.

This clone was found many times. The read is 3 residues too short to cover the CDR3 end, so that end is filled in from the germline J gene. The chain has TRBV10-1 and TRBJ1-1; no definite D call. The CDR3 is 13 amino acids. Germline V gene sequence: CDR1 WNHNN, CDR2 SYGVQD (reference sequence). Trimming took off 4 bases at V and 3 bases at J, with 9 bases between the two ends. CDR3 DNA, as far as it was read: TGCGCCAGCAGTGCTTTTTCGGACACTGAA. This translates into CASSAFSDTE. The whole CDR3 protein reads CASSAFSDTEAFF.

Many counts were recorded for this clone. The missing CDR3 end, 3 residues past where the read stops, is filled in from the germline J gene. The J gene is TRBJ2-5, the V gene TRBV19; the D is unclear. Trimming left V 4 bases short and J 4 bases short, with 4 bases between. Germline V gives CDR1 LNHDA, CDR2 SQIVND (reference sequence). The CDR3 has 11 residues. CDR3 DNA (partial): TGTGCCAGTAGTACCCTAGAGACC. The encoded protein is CASSTLET. The entire CDR3 protein reads CASSTLETQYF.

Ten or more counts support this clone. Read coverage stops 3 residues before the CDR3 terminus; the germline J gene supplies the remainder. This chain joins TRBV5-1 and TRBJ1-4; the D is unclear. Trimming left V 2 bases short and J 4 bases short, with 6 bases between. Germline lookup yields CDR1 SGHRS and CDR2 YFSETQ. This CDR3 spans 13 amino acids. CDR3 DNA (partial): TGCGCCAGCAGCTTCCGGGGTAATGAAAAA. Translating it yields CASSFRGNEK. In full, the CDR3 is CASSFRGNEKLFF. Together with reference TRBV5-1 and TRBJ1-4, the CDR3 gives the full variable domain: KAGVTQTPRYLIKTRGQQVTLSCSPISGHRSVSWYQQTPGQGLQFLFEYFSETQRNKGNFPGRFSGRQFSNSRSEMNVSTLELGDSALYLCASSFRGNEKLFFGSGTQLSVL.

In this sample, this clone turned up many times. The CDR3 end lies 3 residues beyond the end of the read and is filled in from the germline J gene. This chain connects TRBV19 to TRBJ2-3; 9 nucleotides match TRBD2. J lost 3 bases, V lost 9 bases, and 4 bases had no gene match. From germline, CDR1 is LNHDA and CDR2 SQIVND (reference sequence). The CDR3 totals 13 residues. This chain's CDR3 is CASQTSGTDTQYF. CDR3 DNA (partial): TGTGCCAGCCAGACTAGCGGAACAGATACG.

To note about this clone: The read comes to an end 3 residues before the CDR3 does, leaving the germline J gene to fill in the end. The chain recombines TRBV7-8 with TRBJ2-7; 9 nucleotides agree with TRBD1. The germline gives CDR1 SGHVS, CDR2 FQNEAQ. The CDR3 is made up of 15 amino acids. The V segment lost 4 bases and the J segment 5 bases; nucleotides outside the gene matches: 9. The sequenced part of the CDR3 DNA is TGTGCCAGCAGCTCTGGGGACAGGGTTTCCAACGAG. As protein: CASSSGDRVSNE. The full CDR3 protein is CASSSGDRVSNEQYF.

Points on this clone: The sequence runs out 3 residues before the end of the CDR3; the remainder is reconstructed from the germline J gene. The gene calls are TRBV18 and TRBJ1-1; weak D call: TRBD1 (6 bases). CDR3 length: 14 residues. Germline CDR1 KGHSH, CDR2 LQKENI. V lost 4 bases and J 6 bases, leaving 15 bases between the germline ends. The CDR3 protein is CASSLQGYGAEAFF. Incomplete CDR3 DNA: TGTGCCAGCTCACTTCAGGGGTATGGCGCTGAA.

This clone was recorded at least ten times. The missing CDR3 end, 3 residues past where the read stops, is filled in from the germline J gene. The chain uses TRBV20-1 and TRBJ2-3; TRBD2 is a possible D gene (6 bases). V dropped 6 bases and J dropped 0 bases, with 16 bases sitting between them. This CDR3 has 15 residues. The V gene's germline CDR1 is DFQATT and CDR2 SNEGSKA (reference sequence). The CDR3 loop is CSAKNSGTSTDTQYF. The CDR3 bases that were read are TGCAGTGCAAAAAATAGCGGTACTAGCACAGATACG.